Each of the 14 T cell receptor beta chains below was sequenced from the same sample in a study of graft-versus-host responses after intestinal transplantation. Clones were read by immunoSEQ multiplex PCR, and TCRdb kept only the in-frame ones, dropping some. The sample holds tens of thousands of clones, 82% seen once. These TCRs' antigens remain unknown. The sequencing here drew on unstimulated CD8+ T cells sorted from spleen or lymph node cells, taken before transplant. The receptor source for this set is a human donor who was the organ donor for an intestinal transplant.

The J gene is TRBJ1-1, the V gene TRBV27, with D possibly TRBD1 on 5 matching bases. The CDR3 sequence is 17 residues long. V was trimmed by 5 bases and J by 1 base, leaving 20 bases between them. Germline CDR1 MNHEY, CDR2 SMNVEV (reference sequence). The CDR3 region has the DNA TGTGCCAGCAGTCCCTTCTGGGGGGGACGGGAGAACACTGAAGCTTTCTTT. Encoded protein: CASSPFWGGRENTEAFF.

The chain is built from TRBV19 and TRBJ2-7; TRBD2 might be the D (7 bases). V lost 5 bases, J lost 0 bases, and 20 bases lay in between. Germline V gene lookup returns CDR1 LNHDA and CDR2 SQIVND (reference sequence). CDR3 length equals 17 residues. The CDR3 DNA is TGTGCCAGTAGTCCTACCCAGGGCGGGGGCCCCTCCTACGAGCAGTACTTC. Residues: CASSPTQGGGPSYEQYF.

The chain has TRBV19 and TRBJ1-1; maybe TRBD1 (6 bases). The germline V gene has CDR1 LNHDA and CDR2 SQIVND (reference sequence). The V end was cut by 0 bases, the J end by 4 bases, with 12 bases between. The CDR3 has 15 amino acids. The CDR3 DNA is TGTGCCAGTAGTATAGATCGGAGAGGGGGCACTGAAGCTTTCTTT. As protein: CASSIDRRGGTEAFF.

In this sample, this clone turned up a few times. The chain carries TRBV21-1 and TRBJ1-2; the table's D call of TRBD1 was not tested on the DNA. TRBV21-1 is assigned pseudogene status. The CDR3 is made up of 16 amino acids. As DNA, the CDR3 is TGTGCCAGCAGCACCCGGCAGGTAATCCCCTTAGGTGGCTACACCTTC. Translation gives CASSTRQVIPLGGYTF.

V gene TRBV19 combines with J gene TRBJ2-2; D gene uncertain. The germline V gene encodes CDR1 LNHDA and CDR2 SQIVND (reference sequence). Trimming pared 2 bases from V and 5 bases from J, leaving 9 bases between. This CDR3 spans 14 amino acids. CDR3 in amino acids: CASSISPATGELFF. The CDR3 region has the DNA TGTGCCAGTAGTATATCTCCAGCAACCGGGGAGCTGTTTTTT.

The chain combines TRBV13 with TRBJ1-2; maybe TRBD1 (5 bases). Germline lookup yields CDR1 PRHDT and CDR2 FYEKMQ (reference sequence). The CDR3 spans 14 residues. Trimming removed 2 bases from V and 5 bases from J, with 12 bases in between. The DNA of the CDR3 is TGTGCCAGCAGCTTAAGGGGCTTGAATTATGGCTACACCTTC. Its translation is CASSLRGLNYGYTF.

The V gene is TRBV7-9, the J gene TRBJ2-1, with D possibly TRBD1 on 6 matching bases. This CDR3 contains 13 residues. CDR1 is SEHNR and CDR2 is FQNEAQ in the germline V gene (reference sequence). V lost 4 bases, J lost 9 bases, and 13 bases lay in between. As DNA, the CDR3 is TGTGCCAGCAGCTCACCCCTAGGGGGTGAGCAGTTCTTC. Encoded protein: CASSSPLGGEQFF.

The chain carries TRBV7-9 and TRBJ2-7; 13 nucleotides line up with TRBD2. The DNA matches TRBJ2-1 better at its end, which makes the J call doubtful. Germline CDR1 and CDR2: SEHNR and FQNEAQ (reference sequence). CDR3 length: 15 amino acids. The CDR3 sequence: CASSPGTSGNNEQFF. For the CDR3, the DNA is TGTGCCAGCAGCCCCGGGACTAGCGGGAACAATGAGCAGTTCTTC.

The genes are TRBV19 and TRBJ2-2; D not certain. Trimming stripped 5 bases from V and 8 bases from J, with 6 bases between. The CDR3 is made up of 11 amino acids. CDR1 and CDR2 from the germline V gene are LNHDA and SQIVND (reference sequence). The CDR3 protein is CASSGPGELFF. CDR3 DNA sequence: TGTGCCAGTAGTGGTCCTGGGGAGCTGTTTTTT.

This clone was picked up a small number of times. The chain recombines TRBV29-1 with TRBJ1-2, with 10 positions matching TRBD1. Unmatched junction bases numbered 6, after V lost 0 bases and J lost 8 bases. CDR3 length: 14 residues. Germline CDR1 is SQVTM and CDR2 is ANQGSEA. CDR3 in amino acids: CSVEDRGQGGGYTF. CDR3 coding DNA: TGCAGCGTTGAAGATCGAGGACAGGGGGGAGGCTACACCTTC.

The chain links TRBV7-9 to TRBJ1-1, with D possibly TRBD1 on 5 matching bases. The CDR3 contains 15 residues. Germline CDR1 is SEHNR and CDR2 is FQNEAQ (reference sequence). V was cut by 6 bases and J by 0 bases, with 14 bases left in between. The CDR3 protein is CASRDRQKMNTEAFF. CDR3 bases: TGTGCCAGCAGGGACCGACAGAAGATGAACACTGAAGCTTTCTTT.

The rearrangement joins TRBV9 to TRBJ1-2; 9 positions agree with TRBD1. The CDR3 has 15 residues. Germline CDR1 SGDLS, CDR2 YYNGEE. The ends lost 0 bases at V and 6 bases at J; junction bases unmatched: 6. For the CDR3, the DNA is TGTGCCAGCAGCGTAGCTACAGGGGGCAGAAATGGCTACACCTTC. It translates to CASSVATGGRNGYTF.

The chain carries TRBV4-3 and TRBJ1-2; a possible D gene is TRBD1 (5 bases). The germline CDR1 and CDR2 sequences are LGHNA and YSLEER. V gave up 0 bases and J gave up 4 bases, with 9 bases separating them. CDR3 length equals 14 residues. The DNA for the CDR3 is TGCGCCAGCAGCCAAGATGTAGGGGCCTATGGCTACACCTTC. It encodes CASSQDVGAYGYTF.

The chain joins TRBV4-3 to TRBJ2-3; 14 nucleotides match TRBD2. Germline CDR1 reads LGHNA; CDR2 reads YSLEER. CDR3 length: 18 residues. V shed 4 bases and J 0 bases; nucleotides not matched to a gene: 6. The CDR3 sequence is CASSPGLAGEYSTDTQYF. The CDR3 nucleotides are TGCGCCAGCAGCCCGGGACTAGCGGGGGAGTATAGCACAGATACGCAGTATTTT.